Detailed here is one TCR beta chain. This entry is derived from a study of blood T cell repertoires in COVID-19. As for the study in general: The United States, Italy and Spain were the sources of the acute and convalescent COVID-19 samples. PBMCs, B-cell-depleted T cells, or T cells provided the cDNA or gDNA that made up the material.

The germline V and J ends were trimmed by 1 base and 5 bases, with 12 bases remaining between them. The CDR3 sequence is 15 residues long. The germline CDR1 and CDR2 sequences are MGHRA and YSYEKL. How the authors handled the data: Amplification of reference gene primers was used by the study to estimate nucleated cell counts. TCRdb's table, derived via immunoSEQ multiplex PCR, lists solely in-frame clones and lacks some. V, J and clone size were drawn from that table, and D and trimming were deduced from the DNA. Of about 110,000 clones in the sample, about 90% are singletons; the top ten hold around 1.1%.

The clonotype comes from a human donor in a cohort sampled during active COVID-19. The rearrangement links TRBV4-1 to TRBJ2-1; the D is unclear. Sequencing input: peripheral blood. CDR3 loop: CASSQVGGRNNEQFF. The DNA of the CDR3 is TGCGCCAGCAGCCAAGTGGGTGGCAGGAACAATGAGCAGTTCTTC.